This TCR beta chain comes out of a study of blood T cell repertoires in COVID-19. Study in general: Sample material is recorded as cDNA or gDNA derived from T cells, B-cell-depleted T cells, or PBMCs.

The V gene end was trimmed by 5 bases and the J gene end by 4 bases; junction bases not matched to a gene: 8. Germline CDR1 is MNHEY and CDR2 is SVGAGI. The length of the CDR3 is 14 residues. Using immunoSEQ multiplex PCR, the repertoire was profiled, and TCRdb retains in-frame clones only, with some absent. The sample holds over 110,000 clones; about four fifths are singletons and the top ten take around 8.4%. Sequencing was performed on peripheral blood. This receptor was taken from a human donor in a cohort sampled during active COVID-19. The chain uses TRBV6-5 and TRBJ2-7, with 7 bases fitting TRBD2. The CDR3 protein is CASSRLADIYEQYF. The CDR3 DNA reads TGTGCCAGCAGTCGCCTAGCGGACATATACGAGCAGTACTTC.